These 18 T cell receptor beta chains originate from one sample sequenced in a study of regulatory T cells in long-lasting Graves disease. The time point denotes: persistent/refractory GD, antithyroid drugs over 5 years with positive TRAb. Isolated PBMC RNA provided the starting material for the TCR library. Both iRepertoire HTBI primers and Arm-PCR of CDR3 regions were used to build the TCR beta libraries. Via MiXCR, TCRdb re-called the multiplex PCR reads, giving one row per CDR3 protein. Of more than 650,000 distinct CDR3 sequences listed, 25% to 35% are singletons. Sequenced here: peripheral blood mononuclear cells (PBMCs), sampled when the disease was refractory, from a patient treated with antithyroid drugs. These TCRs come from a female donor with Graves disease.

J is TRBJ1-5 and V is TRBV19; D is possibly TRBD1 (6 bases). The CDR3 loop spans 17 amino acids. The V end was cut by 1 base, the J end by 0 bases, with 13 bases between. Germline V CDR1 and CDR2: LNHDA, SQIVND (reference sequence). The CDR3 region is CASSIVDRPASNQPQHF. The DNA of the CDR3 is TGTGCCAGTAGTATAGTCGACAGGCCGGCTAGCAATCAGCCCCAGCATTTT. The full variable domain, completed using reference TRBV19 and TRBJ1-5, is DGGITQSPKYLFRKEGQNVTLSCEQNLNHDAMYWYRQDPGQGLRLIYYSQIVNDFQKGDIAEGYSVSREKKESFPLTVTSAQKNPTAFYLCASSIVDRPASNQPQHFGDGTRLSIL.

The chain links TRBV15 to TRBJ1-5; D not resolved. CDR3 length equals 14 residues. The germline V and J ends were trimmed by 0 bases and 6 bases, with 9 bases remaining between them. Germline V gene sequence: CDR1 LNHNV, CDR2 YYDKDF (reference sequence). CDR3 sequence (DNA): TGTGCCACCAGCAGAGATCGGGTCTTTCAGCCCCAGCATTTT. It specifies CATSRDRVFQPQHF.

The chain combines TRBV7-9 with TRBJ1-4, with no clear D. CDR3 length equals 14 residues. In germline, CDR1 is SEHNR, CDR2 FQNEAQ (reference sequence). The germline V and J ends were trimmed by 3 bases and 4 bases, with 9 bases remaining between them. The CDR3 coding sequence is TGTGCCAGCAGCTTCGGAAAGGGTAATGAAAAACTGTTTTTT. Translated, it gives CASSFGKGNEKLFF. The full variable domain, its missing parts supplied by reference TRBV7-9 and TRBJ1-4, is DTGVSQNPRHKITKRGQNVTFRCDPISEHNRLYWYRQTLGQGPEFLTYFQNEAQLEKSRLLSDRFSAERPKGSFSTLEIQRTEQGDSAMYLCASSFGKGNEKLFFGSGTQLSVL.

The rearrangement uses TRBV6-2 or TRBV6-3 and TRBJ2-3; possibly TRBD2 for D (6 bases). CDR3 size: 15 residues. Germline values: CDR1 MNHEY, CDR2 SVGEGT. V was shortened by 7 bases and J by 3 bases, with 17 bases between the two germline ends. Here the CDR3 reads CASNDGTFRTDTQYF. In DNA, the CDR3 is TGTGCCAGCAACGATGGGACTTTTAGGACAGATACGCAGTATTTT.

With regard to this clonotype: At one of its ends the junction is not consistent with the germline gene, which may arise from a read error. The V gene is TRBV20-1, the J gene TRBJ1-1; D gene ambiguous. CDR1 is DFQATT, CDR2 SNEGSKA, per germline (reference sequence). The CDR3 totals 13 residues. DNA for the CDR3: TGCAGTGCACCCGGACTTTTAGACACTGAAGCTTCCTTT. It translates to CSAPGLLDTEASF.

This clonotype was seen a handful of times. The CDR3 nucleotides are TGTGCCAGCAGTGGAAACAGCCTTCAGAACACCGGGGAGCTGTTTTTT. Its protein is CASSGNSLQNTGELFF. This rearrangement joins TRBV27 to TRBJ2-2; D gene uncertain. CDR1 is MNHEY, CDR2 SMNVEV, per germline (reference sequence). Between the trimmed V and J ends, which lost 5 bases and 1 base, there was a span of 14 bases. The CDR3 totals 16 residues.

There are a few counts of this clonotype. The chain recombines TRBV3-1 with TRBJ1-1; D unresolved. V lost 2 bases, J lost 10 bases, and 11 bases lay in between. The CDR3 totals 12 residues. CDR1 and CDR2 from the germline V gene are LGHDT and YNNKEL (reference sequence). CDR3 DNA: TGTGCCAGCAGCCAAACGTGGGGAATAGCTTTCTTT. As protein: CASSQTWGIAFF.

This clonotype was picked up many times. The chain links TRBV12-3 or TRBV12-4 to TRBJ1-5; TRBD1 matches at 9 bases. This CDR3 has 16 amino acids. The V segment lost 6 bases and the J segment 6 bases; nucleotides outside the gene matches: 12. The CDR3 nucleotides are TGTGCCAGCAGCACCGGGACAGGGTTTGGTTCTCAGCCCCAGCATTTT. Amino acids: CASSTGTGFGSQPQHF.

This clonotype was detected only a few times. This rearrangement joins TRBV20-1 to TRBJ2-7, with 9 bases aligning to TRBD2. V was pared by 0 bases and J by 6 bases, with 9 bases of the junction left unmatched. The length of the CDR3 is 15 residues. CDR1 and CDR2 (germline): DFQATT, SNEGSKA (reference sequence). The CDR3: CSARDPAGGASEQYF. CDR3 nucleotide sequence: TGCAGTGCTAGAGATCCGGCGGGAGGGGCTTCCGAGCAGTACTTC.

The chain couples TRBV20-1 to TRBJ2-5; D possibly corresponds to TRBD1 (6 bases). This CDR3 comprises 13 residues. V lost 1 base, J lost 7 bases, and 13 bases lay in between. Germline CDR1 is DFQATT and CDR2 is SNEGSKA (reference sequence). Here the CDR3 reads CSARVGEGGTQYF. The CDR3 coding sequence is TGCAGTGCTAGAGTAGGGGAAGGGGGGACCCAGTACTTC.

The chain recombines TRBV12-5 with TRBJ2-2; no clear D gene. The ends were cut back, 3 bases at V and 3 bases at J, with 8 bases in the middle. The CDR3 totals 14 residues. The V gene's germline CDR1 is LGHNT and CDR2 FRNRAP. The CDR3 reads CASGFASDTGELFF. DNA of the CDR3: TGTGCTAGTGGTTTTGCCAGTGACACCGGGGAGCTGTTTTTT.

This clonotype appeared many times. The rearrangement joins TRBV20-1 to TRBJ2-7; possibly TRBD1 or TRBD2 for D (5 bases each). CDR1 is DFQATT and CDR2 is SNEGSKA in the germline V gene (reference sequence). The CDR3 totals 12 residues. The CDR3 sequence is CTSPGPDYEQYF. CDR3 bases: TGCACCTCACCGGGACCGGACTACGAGCAGTACTTC.

This sequence joins TRBV6-5 and TRBJ1-2, with a possible D match to TRBD1 (6 bases). The V end lost 4 bases, the J end lost 0 bases, and 18 bases lay between the germline ends. This CDR3 comprises 17 residues. In germline, CDR1 is MNHEY, CDR2 SVGAGI. The CDR3 loop reads CASSWSGPRQANYGYTF. In DNA form, the CDR3 reads TGTGCCAGCAGTTGGTCTGGACCGCGACAGGCTAACTATGGCTACACCTTC.

The chain combines TRBV7-2 with TRBJ2-7; 7 nucleotides line up with TRBD2. The CDR3 is 14 residues long. Germline V gene data show CDR1 as SGHTA and CDR2 as FQGNSA. V was clipped by 3 bases and J by 1 base; unmatched bases: 3. CDR3 DNA: TGTGCCAGCAGCTTCGGACTAGATTCCTACGAGCAGTACTTC. Translated: CASSFGLDSYEQYF.

This rearrangement joins TRBV29-1 to TRBJ2-1; 8 bases fit TRBD2. After removal of 4 bases from V and 5 bases from J, the junction contained 4 bases not matched to a gene. Germline CDR1 SQVTM, CDR2 ANQGSEA. This CDR3 region has 13 residues. This chain's CDR3 is CSVVTGGDNEQFF. As DNA, the CDR3 is TGCAGCGTTGTCACGGGAGGGGACAATGAGCAGTTCTTC.

This clonotype was picked up many times. This CDR3 reads CASSSWDRNYGYTF. Here the CDR3 DNA reads TGTGCCAGCAGTAGTTGGGACCGAAACTATGGCTACACCTTC. The V call is TRBV6-2 or TRBV6-3, the J call TRBJ1-2; tentatively, D is TRBD1 (5 bases). Trimming stripped 5 bases from V and 2 bases from J, with 12 bases between. There are 14 residues in the CDR3. CDR1 MNHEY and CDR2 SVGEGT come from the germline V gene.

This clonotype was detected only a few times. As DNA, the CDR3 is TGTGCCAGCAGGCCACAGGGGCGGAATTCACCCCTCCACTTT. Encoded protein: CASRPQGRNSPLHF. V and J are TRBV6-1 and TRBJ1-6; 7 bases agree with TRBD1. Germline V gene data show CDR1 as MNHNS and CDR2 as SASEGT. CDR3 size: 14 residues. The V and J ends lost 6 bases and 7 bases, in that order; junction bases with no gene match: 6.

The sample holds a few counts of this clonotype. This chain uses TRBV6-1 with TRBJ1-4; 10 bases are a match to TRBD1. The CDR3 runs to 16 residues. Germline-derived CDR1 and CDR2 are MNHNS and SASEGT. V lost 6 bases and J lost 13; bases outside the gene matches: 17. DNA of the CDR3: TGTGCCAGCAGACAACCGGGACAGGGGCAGGAGGGAGGACTGTTTTTT. This gives the protein CASRQPGQGQEGGLFF.